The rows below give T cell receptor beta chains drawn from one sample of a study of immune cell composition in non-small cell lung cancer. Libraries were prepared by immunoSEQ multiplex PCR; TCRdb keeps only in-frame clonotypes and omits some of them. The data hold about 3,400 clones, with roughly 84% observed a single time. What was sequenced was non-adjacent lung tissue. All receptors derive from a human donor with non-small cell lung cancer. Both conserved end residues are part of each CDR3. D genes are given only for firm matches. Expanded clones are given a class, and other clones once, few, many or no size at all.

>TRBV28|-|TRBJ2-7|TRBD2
CASSLRTSGIYEQYF
TGTGCCAGCAGTCTTCGGACTAGCGGGATCTACGAGCAGTACTTC
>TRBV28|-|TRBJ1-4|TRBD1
CASSPGTGFATNEKLFF
TGTGCCAGCAGTCCCGGGACAGGATTTGCAACTAATGAAAAACTGTTTTTT
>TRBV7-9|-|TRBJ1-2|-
CASSLVAREEGTF
TGTGCCAGCAGCTTAGTGGCCCGAGAGGAGGGAACCTTC
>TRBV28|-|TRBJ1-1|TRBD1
CASSFRGLSMNTEAFF
TGTGCCAGCAGTTTTAGGGGGCTTTCTATGAACACTGAAGCTTTCTTT
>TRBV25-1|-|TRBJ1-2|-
CASSELGGNYGYTF
TGTGCCAGCAGTGAGTTAGGCGGAAACTATGGCTACACCTTC
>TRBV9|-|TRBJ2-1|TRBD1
CASSVATGSYNEQFF
TGTGCCAGCAGCGTAGCGACAGGGAGTTACAATGAGCAGTTCTTC
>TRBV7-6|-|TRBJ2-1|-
CASSLQRYNEQFF
TGTGCCAGCAGCCTGCAGCGGTACAATGAGCAGTTCTTC
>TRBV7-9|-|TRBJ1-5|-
CASSPAGFNQPQHF
TGTGCCAGCAGCCCGGCAGGGTTCAATCAGCCCCAGCATTTT
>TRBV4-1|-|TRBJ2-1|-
CASSQERGFYNEQFF
TGCGCCAGCAGCCAAGAAAGAGGGTTCTACAATGAGCAGTTCTTC
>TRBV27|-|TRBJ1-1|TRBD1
CASSGTARGVAFF
TGTGCCAGCAGCGGGACAGCCCGAGGTGTAGCTTTCTTT
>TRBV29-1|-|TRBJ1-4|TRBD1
CSGTGGADGKLFF
TGCAGCGGGACAGGGGGCGCCGATGGAAAACTGTTTTTT
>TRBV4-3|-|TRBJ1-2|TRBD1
CASSPGQGWHGYTF
TGCGCCAGCAGCCCAGGACAGGGCTGGCATGGCTACACCTTC
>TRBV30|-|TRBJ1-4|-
CAWSVQKGGNEKLFF
TGTGCCTGGAGTGTACAAAAGGGAGGGAACGAAAAACTGTTTTTT
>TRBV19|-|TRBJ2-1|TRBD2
CATSIAGGGNEQFF
TGTGCCACTTCCATAGCGGGAGGCGGCAATGAGCAGTTCTTC
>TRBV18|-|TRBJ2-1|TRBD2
CASSPGTSGTSGRFNEQFF
TGTGCCAGCTCACCGGGGACTAGCGGGACTAGCGGCCGGTTCAATGAGCAGTTCTTC
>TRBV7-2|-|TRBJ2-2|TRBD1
CASSLGQGDTGELFF
TGTGCCAGCAGCCTGGGACAGGGAGACACCGGGGAGCTGTTTTTT
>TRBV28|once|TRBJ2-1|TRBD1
CASSGYGTGDRNEQFF
TGTGCCAGCAGTGGGTACGGGACAGGGGATCGTAATGAGCAGTTCTTC
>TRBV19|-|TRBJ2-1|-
CASSIITGPPHNEQFF
TGTGCCAGTAGTATAATCACAGGGCCGCCTCACAATGAGCAGTTCTTC